The 9 T cell receptor beta chains reported below all come from one sample, sequenced in a study of PD-1 blockade in classical Hodgkin lymphoma. TCRdb's table, derived via immunoSEQ multiplex PCR, lists solely in-frame clones and lacks some. Seen here are 19,000 or so clones, 85% to 90% observed once, and the top ten hold approximately 12%. The time point: cycle 4 day 1 (C4D1), after more than five weeks of nivolumab. Each and every patient relapsed after autologous stem cell transplantation, and patients got differing brentuximab vedotin exposure. Here the sequenced sample was peripheral blood mononuclear cells (PBMCs), taken before the fourth cycle of nivolumab. The source of these receptors is a human donor with classical Hodgkin lymphoma.

The chain employs TRBV6-7 and TRBJ2-1; 9 bases are shared with TRBD1. TRBV6-7 is designated an ORF whose function remains uncertain. The CDR3 contains 16 residues. V trimming: 2 bases; J trimming: 7 bases; junction bases outside the gene matches: 9. The CDR3 protein is CASSYRGQGSRNEQFF. The CDR3 coding sequence is TGTGCCAGCAGTTACCGGGGACAGGGATCTAGAAATGAGCAGTTCTTC.

The chain uses TRBV19 and TRBJ2-2; D is unclear. The CDR3 runs to 12 residues. The V end was cut by 8 bases, the J end by 4 bases, with 8 bases between. CDR1 and CDR2 (germline): LNHDA, SQIVND (reference sequence). CDR3 in amino acids: CASAYSTGELFF. CDR3 sequence (DNA): TGTGCCAGTGCGTACTCCACCGGGGAGCTGTTTTTT.

This clone was counted a single time. This chain connects TRBV12-2 to TRBJ2-3. TRBV12-2 is a pseudogene segment. The CDR3 consists of 14 residues. The CDR3 DNA follows: TGTGCAAGTCGCCCGGCTGCGAGCACAGATACGCAGTATTTT. Translation gives CASRPAASTDTQYF.

This chain joins TRBV11-1 and TRBJ1-6; D remains ambiguous. The CDR3 sequence is 14 residues long. Trimming pared 3 bases from V and 7 bases from J, leaving 10 bases between. Per germline, CDR1 SGHAT and CDR2 FQDESV (reference sequence). The CDR3 bases are TGTGCCAGCAGCTTTACGGCGGCAAATTCACCCCTCCACTTT. It encodes CASSFTAANSPLHF. Full variable domain (remainder filled in from reference TRBV11-1 and TRBJ1-6): EAEVAQSPRYKITEKSQAVAFWCDPISGHATLYWYRQILGQGPELLVQFQDESVVDDSQLPKDRFSAERLKGVDSTLKIQPAELGDSAMYLCASSFTAANSPLHFGNGTRLTVT.

The chain recombines TRBV27 with TRBJ2-1; D is perhaps TRBD1 (6 bases). This CDR3 is 13 amino acids long. V lost 6 bases and J lost 3, with 9 bases in between. Germline CDR1 is MNHEY and CDR2 is SMNVEV (reference sequence). The CDR3 loop reads CASSLQGYNEQFF. The CDR3, as DNA: TGTGCCAGCAGCTTACAGGGCTACAATGAGCAGTTCTTC.

This clone counts as medium-sized. This rearrangement joins TRBV19 to TRBJ1-1; D uncertain. The CDR3 is made up of 13 amino acids. CDR1 LNHDA and CDR2 SQIVND come from the germline V gene (reference sequence). V gave up 6 bases and J gave up 1 base, with 9 bases separating them. CDR3 nucleotide sequence: TGTGCCAGTAGCTACACGTCGAACACTGAAGCTTTCTTT. Translation gives CASSYTSNTEAFF.

The chain has TRBV6-6 and TRBJ2-3; either TRBD1 or TRBD2 may fit D (5 bases each). The CDR3 has 13 residues. V lost 4 bases to trimming and J lost 8 bases, with 13 bases between them. Germline CDR1 and CDR2: MNHNY and SVGAGI (reference sequence). In DNA, the CDR3 is TGTGCCAGCAGTTCAAGCGAAGGGACTACGCAGTATTTT. The encoded protein is CASSSSEGTTQYF.

The chain couples TRBV6-5 to TRBJ2-7; 8 bases map to TRBD1. Germline CDR1 MNHEY, CDR2 SVGAGI. There are 14 residues in the CDR3. V trimming: 2 bases; J trimming: 3 bases; junction bases outside the gene matches: 3. CDR3 residues: CASSYRTGFYEQYF. CDR3 in DNA: TGTGCCAGCAGTTACAGGACAGGGTTCTACGAGCAGTACTTC.

This clone was seen only once. The chain carries TRBV23-1 and TRBJ2-1; TRBD1 is a possible D gene (5 bases). TRBV23-1 falls under the ORF class, with uncertain function. This CDR3 contains 13 residues. V was trimmed by 0 bases and J by 8 bases, leaving 8 bases between them. Here the CDR3 DNA reads TGCGCCAGCAGTCAATCGCAGGGCGATGAGCAGTTCTTC. It translates to CASSQSQGDEQFF.